Here is one T cell receptor (beta chain) with its context. Its antigen is still unknown. Trimming at V came to 6 bases and at J to 5 bases, leaving 11 bases not matched to a gene. The CDR3 runs 15 residues. The germline gives CDR1 MDHEN, CDR2 SYDVKM. The data belong to a study of cytomegalovirus exposure and HLA in healthy donors. Study conclusions and caveats: A later analysis associated 15,000 to 20,000 TCR beta sequences with HLA alleles at a 0.05 false discovery rate. Cytomegalovirus association was assigned to about 150 TCR beta chains. Many donors shared some public TCRs, even though most TCR sequences were rare.

PCR primers comprised 60 Vbeta and 13 Jbeta primers. The data were produced by immunoSEQ multiplex PCR, yet TCRdb's version contains in-frame clones alone and is incomplete. The data show over 55,000 clones, and the top ten clones hold around 3.7%. These donors, healthy bone marrow donors, were studied. The TCR comes from a male donor in good health and CMV-seronegative. The rearrangement links TRBV28 to TRBJ1-1; 8 nucleotides agree with TRBD1. The sequenced sample was PBMCs. In nucleotides, the CDR3 is TGTGCCAGCAGAATATGGGACAGGCGCTCAACTGAAGCTTTCTTT. Encoded protein: CASRIWDRRSTEAFF.